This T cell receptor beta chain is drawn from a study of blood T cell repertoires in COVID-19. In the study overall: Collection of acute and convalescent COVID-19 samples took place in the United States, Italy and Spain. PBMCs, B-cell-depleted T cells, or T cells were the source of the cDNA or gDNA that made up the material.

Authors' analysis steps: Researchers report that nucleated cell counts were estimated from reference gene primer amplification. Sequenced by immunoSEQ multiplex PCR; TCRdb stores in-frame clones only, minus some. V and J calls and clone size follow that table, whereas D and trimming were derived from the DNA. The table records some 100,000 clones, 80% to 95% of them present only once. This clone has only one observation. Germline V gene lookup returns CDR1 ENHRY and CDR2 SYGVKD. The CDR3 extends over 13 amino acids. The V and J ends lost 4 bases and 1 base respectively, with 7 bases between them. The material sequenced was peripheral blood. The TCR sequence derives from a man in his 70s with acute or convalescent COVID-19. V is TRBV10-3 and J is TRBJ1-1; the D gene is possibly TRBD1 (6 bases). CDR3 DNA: TGTGCCATCAGTGTACAGGGGAACACTGAAGCTTTCTTT. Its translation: CAISVQGNTEAFF.